The present TCR beta chain was sequenced within a study of cytomegalovirus exposure and HLA in healthy donors. As to this clone: Its specificity is unknown. One end of the junction is discordant with germline, which a read error may explain.

The PCR made use of 60 Vbeta and 13 Jbeta primers. Some clones are missing from TCRdb's copy, which holds only in-frame ones; the method was immunoSEQ multiplex PCR. The sample shows nearly 110,000 clones, roughly 80% of them seen only once. CDR1 SSHAT and CDR2 FNYEAQ come from the germline V gene (reference sequence). The CDR3 extends over 14 amino acids. The study's findings and limits: Presence/absence analyses took donor sequencing depth as roughly uniform. A prior analysis recorded that most TCR beta V segments were productive about 87% or about 30% of the time.

This chain uses TRBV7-7 with TRBJ2-3, with a weak D call TRBD1 (6 bases). The clonotype was recovered from a young man in good health and CMV-seronegative. Sequences were obtained from PBMCs. The CDR3 reads CASSSGQSTDTQYF. The CDR3 DNA follows: TGTGCTAGCAGCTCGGGACAAAGCACAGATACGCAGTATTTT.